Following are 24 T cell receptor beta chains from one sample sequenced in a study of identical twins. One entry per CDR3 protein results from TCRdb running MiXCR on the 5' RACE reads. Among roughly 240,000 distinct CDR3 sequences, around 7% were seen once, and the ten largest hold more than 3%. Another study also made use of these data, one on yellow fever vaccine responses in identical twins.

Sequenced sample: memory (CD45RO+) T cells sorted from blood. Receptors originate from a young woman in good health.

This clonotype was found a few times. The J gene is TRBJ2-5, the V gene TRBV14; weak D call: TRBD2 (6 bases). The germline V gene encodes CDR1 SGHDN and CDR2 FVKESK. Trimming removed 4 bases at V and 1 base at J, with 10 bases between. The CDR3 covers 14 residues. The CDR3 reads CASSPRGFQETQYF. For the CDR3, the DNA is TGTGCCAGCAGCCCACGGGGGTTCCAAGAGACCCAGTACTTC.

The J gene is TRBJ2-2, the V gene TRBV20-1, with TRBD1 matching over 7 bases. Germline V lookup: CDR1 DFQATT, CDR2 SNEGSKA (reference sequence). The CDR3 runs 17 residues. V was pared by 0 bases and J by 0 bases, with 7 bases of the junction left unmatched. The CDR3 sequence: CSARDSGTDANTGELFF. In nucleotides, the CDR3 is TGCAGTGCTAGAGATTCGGGGACAGACGCGAACACCGGGGAGCTGTTTTTT.

The chain has TRBV6-4 and TRBJ2-3; no clear D gene. Trimming shortened V by 5 bases and J by 0 bases, and 6 bases separated the two germline ends. This CDR3 contains 13 residues. Per germline, CDR1 MRHNA and CDR2 SNTAGT. The DNA of the CDR3 is TGTGCCAGCAGTATGACTAGCACAGATACGCAGTATTTT. Protein: CASSMTSTDTQYF.

This clonotype was picked up many times. The J gene is TRBJ1-2, the V gene TRBV12-3 or TRBV12-4; D unresolved. The CDR3 is 14 amino acids. V lost 3 bases to trimming and J lost 0 bases, with 8 bases between them. The CDR3 sequence is CASSLGGANYGYTF. In DNA form, the CDR3 reads TGTGCCAGCAGTTTGGGTGGCGCTAACTATGGCTACACCTTC.

The DNA for the CDR3 is TGTGCCAGCAGTCGCCAACAGGGGTACACAGATACGCAGTATTTT. Encoded protein: CASSRQQGYTDTQYF. The V call is TRBV2, the J call TRBJ2-3; 7 positions agree with TRBD1. Germline lookup yields CDR1 SNHLY and CDR2 FYNNEI. The CDR3 is 15 residues long. Trimming cost V 5 bases and J 2 bases; bases outside gene matches: 7.

The V and J genes are TRBV3-1 and TRBJ1-2; D remains ambiguous. The CDR3 runs to 13 residues. V lost 4 bases and J lost 8, with 14 bases in between. The germline CDR1 and CDR2 sequences are LGHDT and YNNKEL (reference sequence). CDR3 sequence (DNA): TGTGCCAGCAGCCCGACCCAAAAGGAGGGCTACACCTTC. Its protein is CASSPTQKEGYTF.

This clonotype was counted at least ten times. The V and J genes are TRBV27 and TRBJ2-7; D ambiguous. The length of the CDR3 is 14 residues. The germline gives CDR1 MNHEY, CDR2 SMNVEV (reference sequence). V lost 4 bases to trimming and J lost 5 bases, with 15 bases between them. The CDR3 region is CASSSPTRRDEQYF. In DNA form, the CDR3 reads TGTGCCAGCAGTTCCCCCACCCGACGAGACGAGCAGTACTTC.

This clonotype was seen a handful of times. V is TRBV28 and J is TRBJ1-2; no clear D gene. The germline CDR1 and CDR2 sequences are MDHEN and SYDVKM. Trimming stripped 1 base from V and 4 bases from J, with 10 bases between. The CDR3 spans 14 residues. The chain's CDR3 is CASSLSGDTYGYTF. CDR3 coding DNA: TGTGCCAGCAGTTTATCTGGGGATACCTATGGCTACACCTTC.

This clonotype has a count of ten or more. The rearrangement links TRBV28 to TRBJ2-5; D is unclear. The V gene lost 4 bases and the J gene lost 0 bases, with 3 bases spanning the gap. Germline V lookup: CDR1 MDHEN, CDR2 SYDVKM. CDR3 length: 12 amino acids. Here the CDR3 reads CASSSNQETQYF. In DNA form, the CDR3 reads TGTGCCAGCAGTTCCAACCAAGAGACCCAGTACTTC.

This clonotype was observed a handful of times. This chain connects TRBV10-1 to TRBJ2-5, with a weak D call TRBD1 (5 bases). Germline loops: CDR1 WNHNN, CDR2 SYGVQD (reference sequence). With 8 bases removed from V and 5 bases from J, the gap between germline ends came to 15 bases. The CDR3 is 13 amino acids. CDR3 DNA: TGCGCCAGCTTGGCAGGGCTGAAGGAGACCCAGTACTTC. It translates to CASLAGLKETQYF.

This clonotype has a count of ten or more. V gene TRBV12-3 or TRBV12-4 combines with J gene TRBJ1-2; D gene ambiguous. Trimming took 2 bases from V and 6 from J, leaving 13 bases between them. There are 14 residues in the CDR3. The CDR3 region has the DNA TGTGCCAGCAGTTTAAATCGGGGAAAGGATGGCTACACCTTC. It encodes CASSLNRGKDGYTF.

This clonotype has more than one count but fewer than ten. The chain couples TRBV15 to TRBJ2-5; no clear D. Trimming removed 0 bases from V and 5 bases from J, with 10 bases in between. There are 14 residues in the CDR3. Germline V lookup: CDR1 LNHNV, CDR2 YYDKDF (reference sequence). CDR3 in DNA: TGTGCCACCAGCAGAGATAACGGTGGGGAGACCCAGTACTTC. As protein: CATSRDNGGETQYF. The variable domain in full, with the rest retrieved from reference TRBV15 and TRBJ2-5, is DAMVIQNPRYQVTQFGKPVTLSCSQTLNHNVMYWYQQKSSQAPKLLFHYYDKDFNNEADTPDNFQSRRPNTSFCFLDIRSPGLGDTAMYLCATSRDNGGETQYFGPGTRLLVL.

This clonotype came up a few times. V and J are TRBV6-2 or TRBV6-3 and TRBJ2-4; TRBD2 matches at 9 bases. The CDR3 has 14 amino acids. V dropped 2 bases and J dropped 6; count of bases not matched to a gene: 2. Germline loops: CDR1 MNHEY, CDR2 SVGEGT. CDR3 region: CASSYGGRGNIQYF. Here the CDR3 DNA reads TGTGCCAGCAGTTACGGCGGGAGGGGAAACATTCAGTACTTC.

This clonotype occurred many times. The chain joins TRBV4-1 to TRBJ2-3; no reliable D call. Germline V gene data show CDR1 as MGHRA and CDR2 as YSYEKL. Between the trimmed V and J ends, which lost 2 bases and 5 bases, there was a span of 20 bases. CDR3 length: 17 amino acids. The CDR3 sequence is CASSQTAYAFWEDTQYF. The CDR3 region has the DNA TGCGCCAGCAGCCAAACCGCGTATGCGTTTTGGGAAGATACGCAGTATTTT.

J is TRBJ2-3 and V is TRBV5-1; no firm D call. Germline CDR1 and CDR2: SGHRS and YFSETQ. The CDR3 extends over 13 amino acids. Trimming took 4 bases from V and 9 from J, leaving 15 bases between them. CDR3: CASSPDAPPTQYF. The DNA of the CDR3 is TGCGCCAGCAGCCCGGACGCCCCCCCGACGCAGTATTTT. Using reference TRBV5-1 and TRBJ2-3 for the parts outside the CDR3, the full variable domain is KAGVTQTPRYLIKTRGQQVTLSCSPISGHRSVSWYQQTPGQGLQFLFEYFSETQRNKGNFPGRFSGRQFSNSRSEMNVSTLELGDSALYLCASSPDAPPTQYFGPGTRLTVL.

This chain links TRBV10-3 with TRBJ2-7; D uncertain. The V and J ends lost 1 base and 3 bases respectively, with 4 bases between them. Germline lookup yields CDR1 ENHRY and CDR2 SYGVKD. The CDR3 spans 12 residues. The CDR3 nucleotides are TGTGCCATCAGTGAGTGGGGCTACGAGCAGTACTTC. This encodes CAISEWGYEQYF.

This clonotype came up a few times. The chain links TRBV25-1 to TRBJ2-3; 11 bases are shared with TRBD2. The germline V gene encodes CDR1 MGHDK and CDR2 SYGVNS. This CDR3 has 16 amino acids. After removal of 3 bases from V and 0 bases from J, the junction contained 2 bases not matched to a gene. The CDR3 DNA sequence: TGTGCCAGCAGTGATTCTAGCGGGGGGAGCACAGATACGCAGTATTTT. This gives the protein CASSDSSGGSTDTQYF.

Many counts were recorded for this clonotype. V and J are TRBV12-3 or TRBV12-4 and TRBJ2-5, with 13 bases identical to TRBD2. The CDR3 loop spans 15 amino acids. The J segment lost 5 bases and the V segment lost 5 bases, leaving 5 bases of the junction unmatched. The DNA of the CDR3 is TGTGCCAGCAGTACCGGACTAGCGGGAGTGGAGACCCAGTACTTC. Encoded protein: CASSTGLAGVETQYF.

This clonotype was recorded a few times. The chain has TRBV9 and TRBJ2-1, with D maybe TRBD2 (5 bases). Germline-derived CDR1 and CDR2 are SGDLS and YYNGEE. The CDR3 is made up of 14 amino acids. The V gene lost 3 bases and the J gene lost 0 bases, with 7 bases spanning the gap. This chain's CDR3 is CASSAGSSYNEQFF. CDR3 sequence (DNA): TGTGCCAGCAGCGCGGGGAGCTCCTACAATGAGCAGTTCTTC.

V usage is TRBV10-3 and J usage is TRBJ1-5, with D unclear. V lost 5 bases to trimming and J lost 0 bases, with 14 bases between them. This CDR3 is built from 16 residues. CDR1 is ENHRY and CDR2 is SYGVKD in the germline V gene. The CDR3 DNA sequence: TGTGCCATCAGTACCGGGCCCCCGGATAGCAATCAGCCCCAGCATTTT. Residues: CAISTGPPDSNQPQHF.

In this sample, this clonotype turned up many times. The V gene is TRBV4-1, the J gene TRBJ2-3; no reliable D call. This CDR3 is built from 17 residues. V was shortened by 0 bases and J by 0 bases, with 13 bases between the two germline ends. The germline gives CDR1 MGHRA, CDR2 YSYEKL. The CDR3 nucleotides are TGCGCCAGCAGCCAAGATCGAGGTTCCCCCAGCACAGATACGCAGTATTTT. The encoded protein is CASSQDRGSPSTDTQYF.

This clonotype was recorded many times. The chain has TRBV6-1 and TRBJ1-2, with 8 positions matching TRBD1. CDR3 length equals 13 residues. V lost 6 bases and J lost 4; bases outside the gene matches: 4. CDR1 is MNHNS and CDR2 is SASEGT in the germline V gene. CDR3: CASSQDRVYGYTF. In DNA form, the CDR3 reads TGTGCCAGCAGCCAGGACAGGGTCTATGGCTACACCTTC.

J is TRBJ1-3 and V is TRBV3-1; no firm D call. V lost 4 bases and J lost 7, with 8 bases in between. CDR1 and CDR2 (germline): LGHDT, YNNKEL (reference sequence). CDR3 length: 12 amino acids. The CDR3: CASSPQKNTIYF. As DNA, the CDR3 is TGTGCCAGCAGCCCGCAGAAGAACACCATATATTTT.

The chain has TRBV20-1 and TRBJ1-4, with TRBD1 as a possible D gene (6 bases). The V gene lost 6 bases and the J gene lost 0 bases, with 17 bases spanning the gap. This CDR3 region has 16 residues. Germline V CDR1 and CDR2: DFQATT, SNEGSKA (reference sequence). DNA of the CDR3: TGCAGTGCCCCTCGTACAGGGAGGGCAACTAATGAAAAACTGTTTTTT. This codes for CSAPRTGRATNEKLFF.